This T cell receptor (beta chain) appears in the sequencing data of a study of vaccination effects on CD4 cells after COVID-19. As for the study in general: Post-vaccine sampling occurred a median 72 days after the second dose.

Germline CDR1 and CDR2: MNHEY and SVGAGI. V was cut by 8 bases and J by 6 bases, with 13 bases left in between. The CDR3 runs 13 residues. This clone has more than one count but fewer than ten. The antigen is unknown. This table comes from immunoSEQ multiplex PCR, and its TCRdb copy is limited to in-frame clones, with some not included. The sample carries about 22,000 clones, more than 65% recorded once. Pools of viral peptides were used by the ViraFEST assay to expand antigen-specific CD4+ T cells ahead of sequencing. The authors isolated CD4+ T cells after nine to eleven days of culture. BNT162b2 vaccine or mRNA-1273 vaccine was given to participants in two doses.

Sequenced here: CD4+ T cells from PBMCs cultured with HCoV-NL63 spike peptides, sampled after COVID-19 vaccination. This sequence originates from a human donor who received a COVID-19 vaccine. The rearrangement joins TRBV6-5 to TRBJ1-4, with D perhaps matching TRBD1 (6 bases). CDR3 nucleotides: TGTGCCAGCGGAGACGGGGGCCATGAAAAACTGTTTTTT. This translates into CASGDGGHEKLFF.